Following are 10 T cell receptor beta chains from one sample sequenced in a study of shared clonotypes between healthy human individuals. Repertoires were generated with immunoSEQ multiplex PCR, while TCRdb's copy carries only in-frame clones and drops some. The profile covers roughly 2.1 million clones, with approximately 94% appearing a single time and 1.5% to 2% taken by the ten largest. Naive CD8 cells comprised CD45RO-negative, CCR7-positively selected cells, excluding terminally differentiated effector memory CD45RA+ cells. The sample taken for sequencing was naive CD8+ T cells from PBMCs. These receptor sequences come from a man between 18 and 29 years old in good health. Some clones in this sample may be carry-over from other donors' samples.

The chain combines TRBV13 with TRBJ2-7; D is ambiguous. Looked up from germline, CDR1 is PRHDT and CDR2 is FYEKMQ (reference sequence). The V end lost 2 bases, the J end lost 6 bases, and 20 bases lay between the germline ends. The CDR3 covers 16 residues. CDR3 DNA: TGTGCCAGCAGCTTACGGTCCGGAGCACGGCGGTCCGAGCAGTACTTC. Translation gives CASSLRSGARRSEQYF.

The genes are TRBV27 and TRBJ2-7, with 8 bases fitting TRBD2. CDR1 and CDR2 (germline): MNHEY, SMNVEV (reference sequence). The CDR3 runs to 16 residues. J gave up 0 bases and V 5 bases, and 9 bases lay outside the gene matches. The CDR3 spells CASSLHRTSSSYEQYF. For the CDR3, the DNA is TGTGCCAGCAGTCTTCACCGGACTAGCAGCTCCTACGAGCAGTACTTC.

The genes are TRBV19 and TRBJ2-7; D is perhaps TRBD2 (5 bases). The germline CDR1 and CDR2 sequences are LNHDA and SQIVND (reference sequence). The V gene lost 4 bases and the J gene lost 2 bases, with 9 bases spanning the gap. The CDR3 has 13 amino acids. The chain's CDR3 is CASSNGVPYEQYF. The CDR3 DNA reads as TGTGCCAGTAGTAACGGGGTTCCCTACGAGCAGTACTTC.

The rearrangement links TRBV28 to TRBJ2-7; 9 bases match TRBD1. Germline assignment: CDR1 MDHEN and CDR2 SYDVKM. CDR3 length equals 15 residues. V lost 11 bases to trimming and J lost 1 base; unmatched junction nucleotides: 12. In DNA form, the CDR3 reads TGTGCCTGTAGTATCGGGACAGGGTTTTCCTACGAGCAGTACTTC. It translates to CACSIGTGFSYEQYF. Drawing the rest from reference TRBV28 and TRBJ2-7, the complete variable domain is DVKVTQSSRYLVKRTGEKVFLECVQDMDHENMFWYRQDPGLGLRLIYFSYDVKMKEKGDIPEGYSVSREKKERFSLILESASTNQTSMYLCACSIGTGFSYEQYFGPGTRLTVT.

The chain joins TRBV7-9 to TRBJ2-2, with D unresolved. The CDR3 length is 13 residues. Trimming stripped 4 bases from V and 3 bases from J, with 6 bases between. CDR1 and CDR2 (germline): SEHNR, FQNEAQ (reference sequence). DNA for the CDR3: TGTGCCAGCAGCTCCCGTTACACCGGGGAGCTGTTTTTT. It codes for CASSSRYTGELFF.

This chain uses TRBV27 with TRBJ1-2, with D possibly being TRBD1 (6 bases). Germline assignment: CDR1 MNHEY and CDR2 SMNVEV (reference sequence). The V end lost 7 bases, the J end lost 6 bases, and 12 bases lay between the germline ends. CDR3 size: 12 residues. In nucleotides, the CDR3 is TGTGCCAGCAAGGGGGGCTTCGATGGCTACACCTTC. It yields the protein CASKGGFDGYTF.

The CDR3 loop reads CASSEGWSYEQYF. CDR3 sequence (DNA): TGTGCCAGCAGTGAAGGGTGGTCCTACGAGCAGTACTTC. This chain joins TRBV27 and TRBJ2-7; D remains unclear. The CDR3 length is 13 residues. Germline lookup yields CDR1 MNHEY and CDR2 SMNVEV (reference sequence). V lost 5 bases and J 1 base, leaving 9 bases between the germline ends.

This clone was detected only once. The chain uses TRBV7-9 and TRBJ2-2; D gene ambiguous. The V gene lost 1 base and the J gene lost 10 bases, with 7 bases spanning the gap. The germline V gene encodes CDR1 SEHNR and CDR2 FQNEAQ (reference sequence). The CDR3 length is 12 residues. CDR3 in DNA: TGTGCCAGCAGCTTAGGGCCTAAGGAGCTGTTTTTT. Amino acid sequence: CASSLGPKELFF.

The chain has TRBV18 and TRBJ1-1; no firm D call. Germline lookup yields CDR1 KGHSH and CDR2 LQKENI. The CDR3 runs 13 residues. V lost 0 bases and J lost 7, with 9 bases in between. The CDR3 DNA reads TGTGCCAGCTCACCACCCAACCCCGTTGAAGCTTTCTTT. Translating gives CASSPPNPVEAFF.

This chain links TRBV28 with TRBJ2-4; D is unclear. The CDR3 runs to 11 residues. Trimming removed 4 bases from V and 15 bases from J, with 13 bases in between. CDR1 and CDR2 (germline): MDHEN, SYDVKM. The CDR3 DNA reads TGTGCCAGCAGTTCGGACGGTCCGGGGTACTTC. Its translation: CASSSDGPGYF.